This T cell receptor beta chain was recorded in a study of T cell repertoires in cytomegalovirus infection. On the study more broadly: CMV epitopes in the study were HLA-C-restricted (recently identified) and HLA-B-restricted (well studied). Based on public TCR beta signatures, there were indications of CMV infection and of a matching HLA type. Study-level points and caveats: Cumulative public TCR beta family frequency identified carriers of CMV plus the relevant HLA. HLA-C-restricted TCR beta clonotypes specific for CMV led the ex vivo response.

TCRdb analysed the reads with MiXCR anew, one entry per CDR3 protein. The sample includes around 570,000 distinct CDR3 sequences, 40% of them seen just once. Germline CDR1 DFQATT, CDR2 SNEGSKA (reference sequence). This CDR3 comprises 16 residues. Germline trimming cut 1 base from V and 1 base from J; bases unmatched to any gene: 4. Concerning this clonotype: The target antigen is unknown.

Here the sequenced sample was cultured PBMCs, taken from culture after CMV antigen stimulation. This chain connects TRBV20-1 to TRBJ2-1, with TRBD2 identical over 10 bases. This TCR came from a human donor in good health (CMV status not recorded). Some clones in this sample may be carry-over from other donors' samples. CDR3 nucleotide sequence: TGCAGTGCTAGAGTGGCTAGCGGGAGATCCTACAATGAGCAGTTCTTC. Amino acid sequence: CSARVASGRSYNEQFF.